Sequencing of this TCR beta chain was carried out in a study of shared clonotypes between healthy human individuals. The CDR3 spans 14 residues. The J segment lost 5 bases and the V segment lost 7 bases, leaving 10 bases of the junction unmatched. Germline V gene lookup returns CDR1 MNHEY and CDR2 SMNVEV (reference sequence). Measured with immunoSEQ multiplex PCR; TCRdb has only the in-frame clones, and not every one. Found here are around 330,000 clones, around 74% of them singletons; the top ten hold about a tenth. The clonotype comes from a man aged 25 to 40 in good health. The V and J genes are TRBV27 and TRBJ1-1; TRBD1 agrees at 7 bases. Sequencing was performed on memory CD4+ T cells sorted from blood. Specified subset: CD45RA-negative fraction. Here the CDR3 DNA reads TGTGCCAGCAAATCGACAGGGTTTGGGACTGAAGCTTTCTTT. It yields the protein CASKSTGFGTEAFF.